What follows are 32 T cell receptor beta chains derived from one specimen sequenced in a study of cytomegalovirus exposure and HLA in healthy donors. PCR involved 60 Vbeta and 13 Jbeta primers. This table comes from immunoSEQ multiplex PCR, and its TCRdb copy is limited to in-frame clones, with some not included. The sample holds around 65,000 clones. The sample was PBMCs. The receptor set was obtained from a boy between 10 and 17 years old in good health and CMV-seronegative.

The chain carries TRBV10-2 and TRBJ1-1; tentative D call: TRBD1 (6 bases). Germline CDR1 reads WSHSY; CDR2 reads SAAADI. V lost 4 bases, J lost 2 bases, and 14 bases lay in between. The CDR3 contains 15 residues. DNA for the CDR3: TGCGCCAGCAGTGCTGGACATGGGACAAACACTGAAGCTTTCTTT. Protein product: CASSAGHGTNTEAFF.

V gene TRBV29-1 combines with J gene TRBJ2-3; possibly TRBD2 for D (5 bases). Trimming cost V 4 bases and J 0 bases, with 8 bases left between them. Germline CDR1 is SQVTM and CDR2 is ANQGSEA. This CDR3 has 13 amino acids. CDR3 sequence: CSVVPGSTDTQYF. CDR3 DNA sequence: TGCAGCGTTGTCCCGGGAAGCACAGATACGCAGTATTTT.

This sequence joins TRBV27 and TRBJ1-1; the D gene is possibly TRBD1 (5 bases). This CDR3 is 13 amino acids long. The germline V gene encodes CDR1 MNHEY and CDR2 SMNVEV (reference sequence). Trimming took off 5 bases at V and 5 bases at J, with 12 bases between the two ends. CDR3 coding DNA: TGTGCCAGCAGTCCCCCAGGGAGGACTGAAGCTTTCTTT. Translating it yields CASSPPGRTEAFF.

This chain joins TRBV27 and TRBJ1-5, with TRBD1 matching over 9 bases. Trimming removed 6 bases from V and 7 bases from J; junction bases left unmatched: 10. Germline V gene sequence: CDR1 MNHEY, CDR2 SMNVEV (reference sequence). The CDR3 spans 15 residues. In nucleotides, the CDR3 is TGTGCCAGCAGCAAATCCGGGACAGGGAACCAGCCCCAGCATTTT. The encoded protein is CASSKSGTGNQPQHF.

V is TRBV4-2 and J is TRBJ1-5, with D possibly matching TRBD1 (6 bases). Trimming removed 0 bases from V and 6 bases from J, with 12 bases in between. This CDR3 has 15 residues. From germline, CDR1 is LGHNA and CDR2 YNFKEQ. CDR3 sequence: CASSQDPGAGQPQHF. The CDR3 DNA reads TGTGCCAGCAGCCAAGATCCAGGGGCGGGTCAGCCCCAGCATTTT.

The CDR3 is CASSLGPGVANYGYTF. The CDR3 DNA is TGTGCCAGCAGCTTGGGGCCGGGGGTTGCTAACTATGGCTACACCTTC. This sequence joins TRBV7-9 and TRBJ1-2; D possibly corresponds to TRBD1 (5 bases). Germline CDR1 reads SEHNR; CDR2 reads FQNEAQ (reference sequence). The CDR3 totals 16 residues. V shed 3 bases and J shed 0 bases, with 14 bases lying between them. Based on the CDR3 plus reference TRBV7-9 and TRBJ1-2, the full variable domain is DTGVSQNPRHKITKRGQNVTFRCDPISEHNRLYWYRQTLGQGPEFLTYFQNEAQLEKSRLLSDRFSAERPKGSFSTLEIQRTEQGDSAMYLCASSLGPGVANYGYTFGSGTRLTVV.

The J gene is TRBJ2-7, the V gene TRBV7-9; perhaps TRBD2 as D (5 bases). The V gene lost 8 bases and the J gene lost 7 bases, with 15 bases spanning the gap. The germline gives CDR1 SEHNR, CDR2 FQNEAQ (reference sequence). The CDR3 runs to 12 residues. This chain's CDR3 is CASGPSLLEQYF. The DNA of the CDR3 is TGTGCCAGCGGGCCTAGCCTACTTGAGCAGTACTTC.

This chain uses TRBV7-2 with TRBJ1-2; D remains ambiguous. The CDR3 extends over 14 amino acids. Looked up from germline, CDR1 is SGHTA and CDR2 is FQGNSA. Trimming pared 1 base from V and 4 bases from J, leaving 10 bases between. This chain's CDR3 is CASSLEPGIYGYTF. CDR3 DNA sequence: TGTGCCAGCAGCTTAGAACCAGGAATCTATGGCTACACCTTC. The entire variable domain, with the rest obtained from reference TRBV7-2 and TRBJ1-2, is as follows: GAGVSQSPSNKVTEKGKDVELRCDPISGHTALYWYRQSLGQGLEFLIYFQGNSAPDKSGLPSDRFSAERTGGSVSTLTIQRTQQEDSAVYLCASSLEPGIYGYTFGSGTRLTVV.

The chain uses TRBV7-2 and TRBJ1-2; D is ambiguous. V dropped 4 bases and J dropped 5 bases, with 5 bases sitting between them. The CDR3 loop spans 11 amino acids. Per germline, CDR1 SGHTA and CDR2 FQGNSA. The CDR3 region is CASSSHYGYTF. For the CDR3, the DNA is TGTGCCAGCAGCTCCCATTATGGCTACACCTTC.

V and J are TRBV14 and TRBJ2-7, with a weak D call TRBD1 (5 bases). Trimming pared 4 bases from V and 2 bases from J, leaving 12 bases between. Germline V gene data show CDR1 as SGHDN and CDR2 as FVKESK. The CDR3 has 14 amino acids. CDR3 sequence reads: CASSRYKGTYEQYF. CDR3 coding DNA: TGTGCCAGCAGCCGTTACAAGGGGACCTACGAGCAGTACTTC.

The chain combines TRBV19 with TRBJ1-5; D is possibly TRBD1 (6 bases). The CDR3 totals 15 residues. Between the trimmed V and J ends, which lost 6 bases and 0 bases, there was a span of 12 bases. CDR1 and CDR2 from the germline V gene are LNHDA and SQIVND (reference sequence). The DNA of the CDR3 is TGTGCCAGTAGAACAGGGACATATAGCAATCAGCCCCAGCATTTT. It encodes CASRTGTYSNQPQHF.

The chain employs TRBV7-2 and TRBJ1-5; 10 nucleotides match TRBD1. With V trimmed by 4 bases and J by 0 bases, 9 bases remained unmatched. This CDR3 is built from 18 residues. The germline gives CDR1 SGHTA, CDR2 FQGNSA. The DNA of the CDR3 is TGTGCCAGCAGCTCGGGACAGGGGATTGGGGATAGCAATCAGCCCCAGCATTTT. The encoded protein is CASSSGQGIGDSNQPQHF.

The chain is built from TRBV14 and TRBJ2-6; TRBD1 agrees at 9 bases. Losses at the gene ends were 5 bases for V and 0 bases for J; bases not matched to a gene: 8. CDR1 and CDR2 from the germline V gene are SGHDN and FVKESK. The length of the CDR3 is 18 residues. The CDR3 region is CASSSIGQGFSGANVLTF. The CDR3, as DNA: TGTGCCAGCAGCTCAATAGGACAGGGGTTCTCTGGGGCCAACGTCCTGACTTTC. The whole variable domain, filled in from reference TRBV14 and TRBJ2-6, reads EAGVTQFPSHSVIEKGQTVTLRCDPISGHDNLYWYRRVMGKEIKFLLHFVKESKQDESGMPNNRFLAERTGGTYSTLKVQPAELEDSGVYFCASSSIGQGFSGANVLTFGAGSRLTVL.

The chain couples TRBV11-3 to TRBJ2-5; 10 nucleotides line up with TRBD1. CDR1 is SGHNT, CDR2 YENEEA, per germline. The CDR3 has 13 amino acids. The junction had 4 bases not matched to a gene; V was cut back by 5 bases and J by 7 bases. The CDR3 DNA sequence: TGTGCCAGCAGCCGGGGACAGGGGTTGACCCAGTACTTC. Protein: CASSRGQGLTQYF. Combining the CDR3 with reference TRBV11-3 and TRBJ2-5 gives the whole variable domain EAGVVQSPRYKIIEKKQPVAFWCNPISGHNTLYWYLQNLGQGPELLIRYENEEAVDDSQLPKDRFSAERLKGVDSTLKIQPAELGDSAVYLCASSRGQGLTQYFGPGTRLLVL.

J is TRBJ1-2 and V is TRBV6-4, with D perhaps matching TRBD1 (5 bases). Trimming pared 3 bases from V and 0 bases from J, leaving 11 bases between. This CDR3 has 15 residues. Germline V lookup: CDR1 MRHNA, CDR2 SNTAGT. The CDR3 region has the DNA TGTGCCAGCAGTGAAGACAGAAACGCTAACTATGGCTACACCTTC. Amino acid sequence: CASSEDRNANYGYTF.

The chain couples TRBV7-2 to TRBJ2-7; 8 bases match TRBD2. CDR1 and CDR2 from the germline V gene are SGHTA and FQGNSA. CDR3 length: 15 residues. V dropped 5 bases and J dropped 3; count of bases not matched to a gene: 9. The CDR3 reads CASSPRGGRFYEQYF. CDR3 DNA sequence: TGTGCCAGCAGCCCACGGGGGGGGCGTTTCTACGAGCAGTACTTC.

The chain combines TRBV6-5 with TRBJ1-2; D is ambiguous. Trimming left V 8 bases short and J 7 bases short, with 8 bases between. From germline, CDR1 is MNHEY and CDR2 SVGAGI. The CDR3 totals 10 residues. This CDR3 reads CASGEGGYTF. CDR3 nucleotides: TGTGCCAGCGGGGAGGGTGGCTACACCTTC.

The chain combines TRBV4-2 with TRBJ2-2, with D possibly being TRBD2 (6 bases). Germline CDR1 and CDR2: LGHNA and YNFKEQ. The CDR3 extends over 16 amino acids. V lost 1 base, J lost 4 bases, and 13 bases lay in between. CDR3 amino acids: CASSQGRGAGTGELFF. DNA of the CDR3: TGTGCCAGCAGCCAAGGTCGGGGAGCGGGCACCGGGGAGCTGTTTTTT.

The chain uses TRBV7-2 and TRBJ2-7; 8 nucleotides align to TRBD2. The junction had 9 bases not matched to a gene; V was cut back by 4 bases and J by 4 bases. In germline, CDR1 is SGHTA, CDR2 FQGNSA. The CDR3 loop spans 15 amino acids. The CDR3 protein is CASSSYPAGEYEQYF. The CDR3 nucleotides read TGTGCCAGCAGCTCCTATCCAGCGGGGGAATACGAGCAGTACTTC.

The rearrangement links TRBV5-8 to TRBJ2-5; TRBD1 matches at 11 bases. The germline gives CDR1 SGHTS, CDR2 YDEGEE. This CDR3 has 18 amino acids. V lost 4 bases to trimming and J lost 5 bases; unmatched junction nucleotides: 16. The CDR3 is CASSGGQGAVHPGETQYF. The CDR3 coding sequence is TGTGCCAGCAGCGGCGGACAGGGGGCAGTTCATCCGGGGGAGACCCAGTACTTC.

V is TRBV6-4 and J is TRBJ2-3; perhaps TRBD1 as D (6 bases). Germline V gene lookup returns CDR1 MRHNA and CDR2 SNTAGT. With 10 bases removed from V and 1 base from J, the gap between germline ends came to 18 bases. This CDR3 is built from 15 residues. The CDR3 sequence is CATRSKGDGTDTQYF. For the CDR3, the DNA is TGTGCCACCAGATCAAAGGGGGACGGCACAGATACGCAGTATTTT.

CDR3 sequence reads: CASSEPGQGASYEQYF. The CDR3 DNA is TGTGCCAGCAGCGAGCCCGGACAGGGGGCTTCCTACGAGCAGTACTTC. This chain connects TRBV2 to TRBJ2-7; 11 bases map to TRBD1. Germline lookup yields CDR1 SNHLY and CDR2 FYNNEI. The CDR3 spans 16 residues. V shed 6 bases, J shed 1 base, and the junction held 8 bases outside the gene matches.

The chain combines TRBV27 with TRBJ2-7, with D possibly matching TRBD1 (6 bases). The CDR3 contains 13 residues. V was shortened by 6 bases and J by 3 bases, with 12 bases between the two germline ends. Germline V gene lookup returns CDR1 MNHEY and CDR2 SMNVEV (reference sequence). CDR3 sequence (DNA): TGTGCCAGCAGATACAGGGTTAACTACGAGCAGTACTTC. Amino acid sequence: CASRYRVNYEQYF.

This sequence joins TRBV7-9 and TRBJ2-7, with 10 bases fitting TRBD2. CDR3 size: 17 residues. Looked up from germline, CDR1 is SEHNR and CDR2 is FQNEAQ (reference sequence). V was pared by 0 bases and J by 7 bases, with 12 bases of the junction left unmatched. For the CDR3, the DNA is TGTGCCAGCAGCTTAGCGGAGAAGGTAGCGGGAGGAAGGGAGCAGTACTTC. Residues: CASSLAEKVAGGREQYF. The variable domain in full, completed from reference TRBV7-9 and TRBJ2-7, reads DTGVSQNPRHKITKRGQNVTFRCDPISEHNRLYWYRQTLGQGPEFLTYFQNEAQLEKSRLLSDRFSAERPKGSFSTLEIQRTEQGDSAMYLCASSLAEKVAGGREQYFGPGTRLTVT.

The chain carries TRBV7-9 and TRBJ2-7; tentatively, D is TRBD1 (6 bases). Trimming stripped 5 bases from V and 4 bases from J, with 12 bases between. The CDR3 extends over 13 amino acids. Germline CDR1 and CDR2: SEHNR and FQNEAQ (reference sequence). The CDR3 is CASSTGTPYEQYF. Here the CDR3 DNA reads TGTGCCAGCAGCACTGGGACACCGTACGAGCAGTACTTC.

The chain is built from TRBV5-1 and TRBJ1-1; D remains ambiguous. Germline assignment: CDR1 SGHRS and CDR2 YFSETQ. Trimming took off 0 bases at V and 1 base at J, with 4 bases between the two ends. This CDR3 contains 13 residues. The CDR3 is CASSLERNTEAFF. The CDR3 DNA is TGCGCCAGCAGCTTGGAGAGGAACACTGAAGCTTTCTTT. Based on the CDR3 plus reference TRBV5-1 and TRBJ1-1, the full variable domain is KAGVTQTPRYLIKTRGQQVTLSCSPISGHRSVSWYQQTPGQGLQFLFEYFSETQRNKGNFPGRFSGRQFSNSRSEMNVSTLELGDSALYLCASSLERNTEAFFGQGTRLTVV.

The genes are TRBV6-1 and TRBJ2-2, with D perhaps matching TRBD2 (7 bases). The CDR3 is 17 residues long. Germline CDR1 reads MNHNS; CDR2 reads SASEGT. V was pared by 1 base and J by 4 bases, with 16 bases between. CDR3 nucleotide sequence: TGTGCCAGCAGTGAAGAGGGGGGGGCAGGGGCCACCGGGGAGCTGTTTTTT. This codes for CASSEEGGAGATGELFF.

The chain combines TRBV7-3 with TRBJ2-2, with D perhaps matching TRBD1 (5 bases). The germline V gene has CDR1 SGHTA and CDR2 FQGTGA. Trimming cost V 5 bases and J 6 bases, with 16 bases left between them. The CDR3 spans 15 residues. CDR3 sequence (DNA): TGTGCCAGCAGCCCAAGACAAGGGGTGGCCGGGGAGCTGTTTTTT. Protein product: CASSPRQGVAGELFF.

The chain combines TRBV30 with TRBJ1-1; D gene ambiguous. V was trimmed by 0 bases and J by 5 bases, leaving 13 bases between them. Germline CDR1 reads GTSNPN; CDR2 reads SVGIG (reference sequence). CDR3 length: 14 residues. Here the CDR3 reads CAWSVQTGRTEAFF. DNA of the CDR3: TGTGCCTGGAGTGTACAAACCGGGAGAACTGAAGCTTTCTTT.

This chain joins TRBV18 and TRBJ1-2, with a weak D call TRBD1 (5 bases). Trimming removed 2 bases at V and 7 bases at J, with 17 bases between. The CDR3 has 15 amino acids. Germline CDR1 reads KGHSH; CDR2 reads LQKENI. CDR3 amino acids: CASSPGSGREGGYTF. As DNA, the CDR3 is TGTGCCAGCTCACCAGGGTCCGGCAGGGAAGGTGGCTACACCTTC.

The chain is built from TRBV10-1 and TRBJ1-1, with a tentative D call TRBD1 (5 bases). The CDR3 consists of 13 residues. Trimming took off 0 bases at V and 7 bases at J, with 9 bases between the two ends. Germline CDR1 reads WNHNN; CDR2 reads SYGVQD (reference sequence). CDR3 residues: CASSESQGVEAFF. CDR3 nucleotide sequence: TGCGCCAGCAGTGAGTCCCAGGGTGTTGAAGCTTTCTTT.

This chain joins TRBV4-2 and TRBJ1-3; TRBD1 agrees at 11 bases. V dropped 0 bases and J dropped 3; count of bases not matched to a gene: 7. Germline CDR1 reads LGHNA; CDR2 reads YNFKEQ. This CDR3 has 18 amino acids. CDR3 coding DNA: TGTGCCAGCAGCCAAGATCGGACAGGGGGCGGGTTTGGAAACACCATATATTTT. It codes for CASSQDRTGGGFGNTIYF.